One and the same sample provided the 19 T cell receptor beta chains below, sequenced in a study of T cell responses to AZD1222 COVID-19 vaccine. Here immunoSEQ multiplex PCR was the method, and the copy in TCRdb shows in-frame clones only, minus some. The table lists approximately 150,000 clones, around 93% of them singletons. Specimen: peripheral blood, collected on day 0 of AZD1222 vaccination. The receptors were sampled from an adult in good health.

This chain links TRBV27 with TRBJ1-1, with D unclear. Trimming left V 10 bases short and J 0 bases short, with 15 bases between. Germline CDR1 and CDR2: MNHEY and SMNVEV (reference sequence). CDR3 size: 14 residues. The CDR3 coding sequence is TGTGCCACCCGGGAGTCCGGCCTGAACACTGAAGCTTTCTTT. This translates into CATRESGLNTEAFF.

The rearrangement joins TRBV3-1 (or the pseudogene TRBV3-2) to TRBJ2-1; the match to TRBD1 covers 7 bases. The germline CDR1 and CDR2 sequences are LGHDT and YNNKEL (reference sequence). V lost 4 bases to trimming and J lost 6 bases; unmatched junction nucleotides: 9. The CDR3 sequence is 15 residues long. The CDR3 region has the DNA TGTGCCAGCAGCCCCCACAGGGGCGTCCTCAATGAGCAGTTCTTC. This sequence encodes CASSPHRGVLNEQFF.

The chain links TRBV23-1 to TRBJ1-2; unclear D gene. TRBV23-1 is designated an ORF whose function remains uncertain. The CDR3 sequence is 15 residues long. Trimming cost V 3 bases and J 8 bases, with 19 bases left between them. For the CDR3, the DNA is TGCGCCAGCAGTCATGGCCGTCATGACGAGAAGGGCTACACCTTC. It translates to CASSHGRHDEKGYTF.

The chain joins TRBV5-6 to TRBJ2-7, with D perhaps TRBD1 (6 bases). Germline V gene lookup returns CDR1 SGHDT and CDR2 YYEEEE. CDR3 length equals 15 residues. V lost 2 bases and J 3 bases, leaving 15 bases between the germline ends. This chain's CDR3 is CASSLYSGVGYEQYF. Written as DNA, the CDR3 is TGTGCCAGCAGCTTATACTCAGGGGTTGGCTACGAGCAGTACTTC.

This clone was counted once. V gene TRBV10-2 combines with J gene TRBJ2-2, with TRBD2 matching over 13 bases. V was pared by 8 bases and J by 2 bases, with 5 bases of the junction left unmatched. This CDR3 is 16 amino acids long. Germline V gene data show CDR1 as WSHSY and CDR2 as SAAADI. The CDR3 loop is CASSGTSGVNTGELFF. The CDR3, as DNA: TGCGCCAGCTCCGGGACTAGCGGGGTAAACACCGGGGAGCTGTTTTTT.

This chain connects TRBV11-3 to TRBJ2-7, with a possible D match to TRBD2 (5 bases). The CDR3 length is 15 residues. In germline, CDR1 is SGHNT, CDR2 YENEEA. The V and J ends lost 5 bases and 0 bases respectively, with 14 bases between them. CDR3 nucleotide sequence: TGTGCCAGCAGCCCGAGACTAATTAGCTCCTACGAGCAGTACTTC. It codes for CASSPRLISSYEQYF.

The genes are TRBV10-1 and TRBJ2-2, with D perhaps matching TRBD2 (5 bases). V lost 5 bases and J 6 bases, leaving 13 bases between the germline ends. Germline CDR1 reads WNHNN; CDR2 reads SYGVQD (reference sequence). The CDR3 covers 14 residues. The CDR3 DNA sequence: TGCGCCAGCAGTCCCCTAGCTGGTGCCGGGGAGCTGTTTTTT. This translates into CASSPLAGAGELFF.

This chain uses TRBV4-2 with TRBJ1-2; TRBD1 matches 7 bases. This CDR3 has 17 amino acids. Losses at the gene ends were 5 bases for V and 3 bases for J; bases not matched to a gene: 15. Germline values: CDR1 LGHNA, CDR2 YNFKEQ. The chain's CDR3 is CASSYGTAQDSHYGYTF. The CDR3 bases are TGTGCCAGCAGCTACGGGACAGCTCAGGATTCTCACTATGGCTACACCTTC.

V is TRBV2 and J is TRBJ2-2, with TRBD2 identical over 8 bases. CDR1 is SNHLY, CDR2 FYNNEI, per germline. V lost 7 bases, J lost 9 bases, and 10 bases stayed unmatched. There are 14 residues in the CDR3. DNA of the CDR3: TGTGCCAGCATGGGGACTAGTCTGGGGCGGGAGCTGTTTTTT. Residues: CASMGTSLGRELFF.

The chain recombines TRBV4-1 with TRBJ1-5, with D tentatively TRBD1 (6 bases). V gave up 3 bases and J gave up 10 bases, with 19 bases separating them. CDR1 and CDR2 (germline): MGHRA, YSYEKL. This CDR3 contains 15 residues. CDR3 bases: TGCGCCAGCAGCCATGGGACACTTCTTGTGGGCCCCCAGCATTTT. This sequence encodes CASSHGTLLVGPQHF.

This chain connects TRBV28 to TRBJ1-4, with 8 bases matching TRBD1. The V gene end was trimmed by 6 bases and the J gene end by 2 bases; junction bases not matched to a gene: 8. Germline CDR1 is MDHEN and CDR2 is SYDVKM. CDR3 length equals 16 residues. This CDR3 reads CASRQDRERTNEKLFF. The CDR3 bases are TGTGCCAGCAGACAGGACAGGGAACGCACTAATGAAAAACTGTTTTTT.

The chain is built from TRBV30 and TRBJ2-7; D might be TRBD2 (6 bases). This CDR3 spans 12 amino acids. Germline-derived CDR1 and CDR2 are GTSNPN and SVGIG (reference sequence). The V gene lost 0 bases and the J gene lost 6 bases, with 9 bases spanning the gap. In nucleotides, the CDR3 is TGTGCCTGGAGTGTCGGACTACGCGAGCAGTACTTC. Protein: CAWSVGLREQYF.

V usage is TRBV12-3 or TRBV12-4 and J usage is TRBJ2-7, with 8 positions matching TRBD2. The CDR3 covers 13 residues. Germline trimming cut 5 bases from V and 7 bases from J; bases unmatched to any gene: 7. The CDR3 loop is CASSPGLVREQYF. In DNA, the CDR3 is TGTGCCAGCAGTCCGGGACTAGTACGTGAGCAGTACTTC.

The rearrangement uses TRBV11-2 and TRBJ2-7, with D uncertain. The CDR3 extends over 14 amino acids. From germline, CDR1 is SGHAT and CDR2 FQNNGV. The V end lost 5 bases, the J end lost 7 bases, and 18 bases lay between the germline ends. The CDR3 loop reads CASSPWTSAGEQYF. CDR3 coding DNA: TGTGCCAGCAGCCCTTGGACCAGCGCCGGAGAGCAGTACTTC.

This clone is a singleton in its sample. The CDR3 nucleotides are TGTGCCAGCAGGGACCCCGGGGGTTTGGGTGGCTACACCTTC. Protein: CASRDPGGLGGYTF. The rearrangement uses TRBV2 and TRBJ1-2; maybe TRBD1 (5 bases). The CDR3 spans 14 residues. The germline CDR1 and CDR2 sequences are SNHLY and FYNNEI. The V gene lost 6 bases and the J gene lost 7 bases, with 18 bases spanning the gap. Complete variable domain (other parts from reference TRBV2 and TRBJ1-2): EPEVTQTPSHQVTQMGQEVILRCVPISNHLYFYWYRQILGQKVEFLVSFYNNEISEKSEIFDDQFSVERPDGSNFTLKIRSTKLEDSAMYFCASRDPGGLGGYTFGSGTRLTVV.

The V and J genes are TRBV16 and TRBJ2-1, with no clear D. Germline V gene data show CDR1 as KGHSY and CDR2 as FQNENV. The germline V and J ends were trimmed by 1 base and 0 bases, with 7 bases remaining between them. CDR3 length equals 15 residues. CDR3 nucleotide sequence: TGTGCCAGCAGCCAATTACCTAGCTCCTACAATGAGCAGTTCTTC. This sequence encodes CASSQLPSSYNEQFF. The variable domain in full, with the rest retrieved from reference TRBV16 and TRBJ2-1, is GEEVAQTPKHLVRGEGQKAKLYCAPIKGHSYVFWYQQVLKNEFKFLISFQNENVFDETGMPKERFSAKCLPNSPCSLEIQATKLEDSAVYFCASSQLPSSYNEQFFGPGTRLTVL.

The chain joins TRBV5-1 to TRBJ2-3, with D tentatively TRBD2 (5 bases). CDR1 is SGHRS, CDR2 YFSETQ, per germline. This CDR3 contains 20 residues. V was cut by 1 base and J by 0 bases, with 24 bases left in between. Here the CDR3 reads CASSLKFRSAEGSSTDTQYF. The CDR3 nucleotides read TGCGCCAGCAGCTTGAAATTCAGGAGCGCCGAGGGTTCTAGCACAGATACGCAGTATTTT. The full variable domain, in which reference TRBV5-1 and TRBJ2-3 provide the parts outside the CDR3, is KAGVTQTPRYLIKTRGQQVTLSCSPISGHRSVSWYQQTPGQGLQFLFEYFSETQRNKGNFPGRFSGRQFSNSRSEMNVSTLELGDSALYLCASSLKFRSAEGSSTDTQYFGPGTRLTVL.

This sequence joins TRBV5-5 and TRBJ2-5; possible D gene TRBD2, 6 bases. Germline assignment: CDR1 SGHKS and CDR2 YYEKEE (reference sequence). V was trimmed by 3 bases and J by 2 bases, leaving 11 bases between them. The CDR3 consists of 14 residues. As DNA, the CDR3 is TGTGCCAGCAGCTCGCTGGACTATCAAGAGACCCAGTACTTC. Encoded protein: CASSSLDYQETQYF.

The chain carries TRBV12-3 or TRBV12-4 and TRBJ2-2; D remains unclear. With 9 bases removed from V and 3 bases from J, the gap between germline ends came to 8 bases. There are 12 residues in the CDR3. Written as DNA, the CDR3 is TGTGCCAGTAGTCCGTACACCGGGGAGCTGTTTTTT. The encoded protein is CASSPYTGELFF.